The present T cell receptor (beta chain) was sequenced within a study of CD8 T cells in Susac syndrome. The wider study: The sequenced Susac syndrome patients included more than five who had clinically active disease and about 8 who were in remission.

The J segment lost 3 bases and the V segment lost 4 bases, leaving 9 bases of the junction unmatched. There are 15 residues in the CDR3. Germline-derived CDR1 and CDR2 are LGHDT and YNNKEL (reference sequence). RNA, at about 0.5 to 1 ug, was reverse transcribed with random hexamers. The immunoSEQ assay covered 54 Vbeta and 13 Jbeta segments for CDR3. One entry per CDR3 protein, called by TCRdb with MiXCR from the immunoSEQ multiplex PCR reads. Found here are some 250,000 distinct CDR3 sequences, 96% of them singletons; the top ten hold around 0.1%. In the case of this clonotype: No antigen is known for it.

From blood CD8+ and CD4+ T cells, the TCR beta chain was sequenced. Study conclusions and caveats: The CD4+ T cell repertoires in Susac syndrome were not clonally expanded.

This sequence joins TRBV3-1 and TRBJ2-7; TRBD1 agrees at 7 bases. The source of this sequence is a human donor with Susac syndrome. What was sequenced was CD4+ T cells from PBMCs. The CDR3 region has the DNA TGTGCCAGCAGCCCGGGACAGTTTATCATCTACGAGCAGTACTTC. Its protein product is CASSPGQFIIYEQYF.